This T cell receptor (beta chain) stems from a study of T cells in localized non-small cell lung cancer. Overall study results and limits: Clonality of T cells reached its maximum in uninvolved adjacent lung, surpassing tumor.

Losses at the gene ends were 1 base for V and 2 bases for J; bases not matched to a gene: 1. CDR1 and CDR2 from the germline V gene are PRHDT and FYEKMQ (reference sequence). This CDR3 comprises 15 residues. Profiling relied on immunoSEQ multiplex PCR, and the TCRdb table lists in-frame clones only, not all of them. The table shows more than 30,000 clones, with about nine tenths occurring only once. As to this clone: Its antigen is not identified.

The clonotype was recovered from a male donor aged 60 or over with stage III lung adenocarcinoma. V gene TRBV13 combines with J gene TRBJ2-7; 11 bases fit TRBD2. The sequenced sample was peripheral blood, obtained before any cancer treatment. In DNA, the CDR3 is TGTGCCAGCAGCTTAGCGACTAGCGGGGCCTACGAGCAGTACTTC. This codes for CASSLATSGAYEQYF.